Following are 10 T cell receptor beta chains from one sample sequenced in a study of T cells in Graves' hyperthyroidism and ophthalmopathy. Amplified regions were TCR beta CDR3 sequences from RNA transcripts. The HTBI primer set was used in a first-round RT-PCR of the TCR CDR3. TCRdb processed the multiplex PCR reads anew with MiXCR; each CDR3 protein has one entry. The table includes almost 600,000 distinct CDR3 sequences, about 45% detected once. Sequencing was done on a sample of peripheral blood or thyroid tissue (not recorded which). All receptors derive from a woman under 30 with Graves' hyperthyroidism.

This clonotype was detected only a few times. The rearrangement links TRBV12-3 or TRBV12-4 to TRBJ1-4; TRBD1 matches at 8 bases. With V trimmed by 4 bases and J by 6 bases, 7 bases remained unmatched. The CDR3 consists of 15 residues. CDR3 in DNA: TGTGCCAGCAGTTCCCTGGGACAGGCCGATGAAAAACTGTTTTTT. This gives the protein CASSSLGQADEKLFF.

The sample holds many counts of this clonotype. The rearrangement links TRBV6-5 to TRBJ1-5; D gene ambiguous. With 2 bases removed from V and 6 bases from J, the gap between germline ends came to 8 bases. This CDR3 region has 13 residues. CDR1 is MNHEY, CDR2 SVGAGI, per germline. Written as DNA, the CDR3 is TGTGCCAGCAGTTACGGCCTGCTTCAGCCCCAGCATTTT. Amino acid sequence: CASSYGLLQPQHF.

CDR3 in DNA: TGCGCCAGCAGCCAAGTTGGCGTTGACAGGTCAGATACGCAGTATTTT. Protein product: CASSQVGVDRSDTQYF. The rearrangement uses TRBV4-1 and TRBJ2-3, with TRBD1 as a possible D gene (6 bases). V was trimmed by 1 base and J by 4 bases, leaving 15 bases between them. The CDR3 is 16 residues long. Germline CDR1 MGHRA, CDR2 YSYEKL.

The gene calls are TRBV20-1 and TRBJ1-1; D perhaps matches TRBD1 (6 bases). The germline V and J ends were trimmed by 3 bases and 8 bases, with 16 bases remaining between them. This CDR3 comprises 13 residues. Germline loops: CDR1 DFQATT, CDR2 SNEGSKA (reference sequence). CDR3 sequence reads: CSARSYRASEAFF. The CDR3 DNA follows: TGCAGTGCTAGGTCATACAGGGCATCCGAAGCTTTCTTT.

There are many counts of this clonotype. The rearrangement joins TRBV20-1 to TRBJ2-7, with 8 bases aligning to TRBD2. This CDR3 is 14 amino acids long. The germline V gene encodes CDR1 DFQATT and CDR2 SNEGSKA (reference sequence). V trimming: 6 bases; J trimming: 4 bases; junction bases outside the gene matches: 11. CDR3 loop: CSATRDGGVYEQYF. CDR3 sequence (DNA): TGCAGTGCGACGAGGGACGGGGGGGTGTACGAGCAGTACTTC.

This clonotype has ten or more counts. The chain is built from TRBV5-8 and TRBJ1-2; D is uncertain. Trimming stripped 3 bases from V and 8 bases from J, with 14 bases between. The CDR3 sequence is 13 residues long. Germline lookup yields CDR1 SGHTS and CDR2 YDEGEE. In nucleotides, the CDR3 is TGTGCCAGCAGCTCCGTCCAAAAAAAAGGCTACACCTTC. As protein: CASSSVQKKGYTF.

This clonotype was observed a few times. The J gene is TRBJ2-2, the V gene TRBV19, with D perhaps TRBD2 (5 bases). V gave up 3 bases and J gave up 9 bases, with 14 bases separating them. The germline V gene has CDR1 LNHDA and CDR2 SQIVND (reference sequence). The CDR3 loop spans 14 amino acids. CDR3 loop: CASSMEDFDRELFF. Written as DNA, the CDR3 is TGTGCCAGTAGTATGGAGGACTTCGACCGGGAGCTGTTTTTT.

This clonotype has only a few counts. This rearrangement joins TRBV27 to TRBJ1-1; D is unclear. CDR1 and CDR2 from the germline V gene are MNHEY and SMNVEV (reference sequence). The CDR3 loop spans 14 amino acids. The V gene lost 0 bases and the J gene lost 5 bases, with 10 bases spanning the gap. The CDR3 DNA sequence: TGTGCCAGCAGTTTATCCACCCTGGGGACTGAAGCTTTCTTT. Its protein is CASSLSTLGTEAFF.

This clonotype was recorded a few times. The chain carries TRBV11-3 and TRBJ1-6, with no clear D. Germline CDR1 and CDR2: SGHNT and YENEEA. The CDR3 is 14 amino acids. Trimming shortened V by 5 bases and J by 10 bases, and 15 bases separated the two germline ends. The chain's CDR3 is CASSPARRESPLHF. The CDR3 region has the DNA TGTGCCAGCAGCCCGGCCCGTCGGGAGTCACCCCTCCACTTT.

The genes are TRBV2 and TRBJ2-7; 8 bases map to TRBD2. V lost 2 bases, J lost 4 bases, and 4 bases stayed unmatched. From germline, CDR1 is SNHLY and CDR2 FYNNEI. The CDR3 is 14 residues long. This chain's CDR3 is CASSESSGSYEQYF. The DNA of the CDR3 is TGTGCCAGCAGTGAATCCAGCGGGAGTTACGAGCAGTACTTC.